This TCR beta chain was captured by sequencing in a study of blood T cells in healthy people across ages. Points from the study as a whole: Naive CD4+ cells and diversity were both higher in long-lived donors than in aged donors.

Through a sample-barcoded 5' primer and a J-beta primer mix, a second PCR was run for 7 to 11 cycles. All cDNA molecules were each tagged by a template-switch adaptor with 12 random nucleotides. TCRdb itself ran the 5' RACE reads through MiXCR, one entry per CDR3 protein. The table lists about 730,000 distinct CDR3 sequences, 35% to 45% of them singletons. Regarding this clonotype: What it binds is not known.

With each sample, at least 5 micrograms of total RNA were extracted. The sequence was obtained from a woman aged 60 to 75 in good health. The source material was blood.

This CDR3 reads CASSPLAPPKNIQYF. The CDR3 bases are TGTGCCAGCAGTCCGTTAGCCCCACCCAAAAACATTCAGTACTTC. The chain joins TRBV5-5 to TRBJ2-4; unclear D gene. The ends were cut back, 5 bases at V and 2 bases at J, with 14 bases in the middle. Germline V gives CDR1 SGHKS, CDR2 YYEKEE (reference sequence). The CDR3 sequence is 15 residues long.